Below, 13 T cell receptor beta chains from the same sample are listed, as sequenced in a study of T cell repertoires in cytomegalovirus infection. TCRdb called the reads again in MiXCR, with one record for every CDR3 protein. The data show about 150,000 distinct CDR3 sequences, with about 20% seen just once and about a tenth held by the top ten. The sample taken for sequencing was PBMCs. All receptors derive from a human donor in good health (CMV status not recorded). Some clones in this sample may be carry-over from other donors' samples.

There are a few counts of this clonotype. The chain employs TRBV19 and TRBJ2-6; no firm D call. Germline CDR1 is LNHDA and CDR2 is SQIVND (reference sequence). V lost 1 base and J lost 0, with 7 bases in between. The length of the CDR3 is 16 residues. CDR3 in amino acids: CASSIATSSGANVLTF. CDR3 coding DNA: TGTGCCAGTAGTATAGCGACAAGCTCTGGGGCCAACGTCCTGACTTTC. The full variable domain, its missing parts supplied by reference TRBV19 and TRBJ2-6, is DGGITQSPKYLFRKEGQNVTLSCEQNLNHDAMYWYRQDPGQGLRLIYYSQIVNDFQKGDIAEGYSVSREKKESFPLTVTSAQKNPTAFYLCASSIATSSGANVLTFGAGSRLTVL.

This clonotype was observed a handful of times. The gene calls are TRBV11-3 and TRBJ2-1; 9 nucleotides line up with TRBD2. V was clipped by 8 bases and J by 8 bases; unmatched bases: 7. The CDR3 loop spans 13 amino acids. Germline lookup yields CDR1 SGHNT and CDR2 YENEEA. CDR3 residues: CASGFSGSYEQFF. The CDR3 coding sequence is TGTGCCAGCGGATTTAGCGGGAGCTATGAGCAGTTCTTC.

This chain uses TRBV29-1 with TRBJ2-7; 8 nucleotides line up with TRBD1. This CDR3 region has 15 residues. With 4 bases clipped from V and 3 bases from J, the junction kept 11 bases outside the gene matches. The germline V gene encodes CDR1 SQVTM and CDR2 ANQGSEA. The CDR3 DNA follows: TGCAGCGTTGCGGCGAGCGGACAGGGAGACTACGAGCAGTACTTC. It is translated as CSVAASGQGDYEQYF.

The rearrangement links TRBV7-2 to TRBJ2-1; perhaps TRBD2 as D (6 bases). This CDR3 region has 15 residues. Per germline, CDR1 SGHTA and CDR2 FQGNSA. The ends were cut back, 3 bases at V and 2 bases at J, with 11 bases in the middle. CDR3: CASSFEAGAYNEQFF. DNA of the CDR3: TGTGCCAGCAGCTTTGAAGCGGGTGCCTACAATGAGCAGTTCTTC.

The table lists this clonotype with many counts. The rearrangement uses TRBV7-8 and TRBJ1-1; D not resolved. Trimming took off 2 bases at V and 4 bases at J, with 11 bases between the two ends. The CDR3 length is 14 residues. The germline V gene encodes CDR1 SGHVS and CDR2 FQNEAQ. CDR3 region: CASSLFLRGTEAFF. The CDR3 DNA reads as TGTGCCAGCAGCTTATTTCTCCGGGGCACTGAAGCTTTCTTT.

This clonotype was detected many times. This sequence joins TRBV12-3 or TRBV12-4 and TRBJ1-2, with a possible D match to TRBD1 (6 bases). This CDR3 is 13 amino acids long. V was cut by 5 bases and J by 8 bases, with 15 bases left in between. The CDR3 protein is CASSPPDSDGYTF. CDR3 sequence (DNA): TGTGCCAGCAGTCCCCCGGACAGTGACGGCTACACCTTC.

In its sample, this clonotype was seen a few times. This chain uses TRBV27 with TRBJ2-7, with 12 bases identical to TRBD2. Germline V gives CDR1 MNHEY, CDR2 SMNVEV (reference sequence). The CDR3 runs to 15 residues. J lost 2 bases, V lost 5 bases, and 4 bases had no gene match. CDR3: CASSPRTSGAYEQYF. DNA for the CDR3: TGTGCCAGCAGTCCTCGGACTAGCGGGGCCTACGAGCAGTACTTC.

This clonotype was detected many times. V usage is TRBV7-2 and J usage is TRBJ1-2; D may be TRBD1 (5 bases). Germline V gene sequence: CDR1 SGHTA, CDR2 FQGNSA. The CDR3 extends over 12 amino acids. V was trimmed by 2 bases and J by 8 bases, leaving 9 bases between them. The CDR3 DNA sequence: TGTGCCAGCAGCTTACAGGGTTTCGGCTACACCTTC. Protein: CASSLQGFGYTF.

The rearrangement uses TRBV30 and TRBJ1-2, with D uncertain. This CDR3 has 11 amino acids. Germline CDR1 and CDR2: GTSNPN and SVGIG (reference sequence). Trimming removed 3 bases from V and 8 bases from J, with 10 bases in between. The CDR3, as DNA: TGTGCCTGGAGGTACCCAATCGGCTACACCTTC. The encoded protein is CAWRYPIGYTF.

This clonotype was picked up many times. V usage is TRBV7-2 and J usage is TRBJ2-3, with TRBD1 matching 9 bases. The ends lost 1 base at V and 4 bases at J; junction bases unmatched: 3. CDR1 is SGHTA and CDR2 is FQGNSA in the germline V gene. The CDR3 is 15 residues long. The CDR3 nucleotides are TGTGCCAGCAGCTTAGGGGACAGGGAATCAGATACGCAGTATTTT. Its translation is CASSLGDRESDTQYF.

There are a few counts of this clonotype. This rearrangement joins TRBV6-2 or TRBV6-3 to TRBJ2-6; either TRBD1 or TRBD2 may fit D (6 bases each). The CDR3 is 17 amino acids. V was shortened by 0 bases and J by 0 bases, with 9 bases between the two germline ends. From germline, CDR1 is MNHEY and CDR2 SVGEGT. CDR3 loop: CASSYSGGSSGANVLTF. For the CDR3, the DNA is TGTGCCAGCAGTTACTCGGGGGGCAGCTCTGGGGCCAACGTCCTGACTTTC.

This chain links TRBV5-1 with TRBJ2-3; tentatively, D is TRBD2 (6 bases). The CDR3 has 15 residues. Per the germline V gene, CDR1 is SGHRS and CDR2 is YFSETQ. V was clipped by 0 bases and J by 7 bases, with 15 bases between them. The CDR3 spells CASSLGSRGGNTQYF. Written as DNA, the CDR3 is TGCGCCAGCAGCTTGGGGAGTCGAGGAGGGAATACGCAGTATTTT.

This clonotype was observed a few times. V usage is TRBV28 and J usage is TRBJ1-3; 8 nucleotides align to TRBD1. Germline assignment: CDR1 MDHEN and CDR2 SYDVKM. This CDR3 is 17 amino acids long. Trimming cost V 7 bases and J 4 bases; bases outside gene matches: 15. CDR3 bases: TGTGCCAGCAACACCAACAGGGGGGGTCTATCGGGAAACACCATATATTTT. Its translation is CASNTNRGGLSGNTIYF.